A selection of T cell receptor beta chains follows, all from one sample in a study of blood T cell repertoires in COVID-19. TCRdb keeps only in-frame clones here, not all; method: immunoSEQ multiplex PCR. The data show some 170,000 clones, with 60% to 80% seen just once and about 26% held by the top ten. Sequencing used peripheral blood. The receptor source for this set is a woman aged 70-85 years with acute or convalescent COVID-19. Both conserved end residues are part of each CDR3. The D gene is left open where the match is weak. Where a row states a size, it is once, few, many or the class of an expanded clone; other rows omit it.

length | J | V | D | size | CDR3 | DNA
19 | TRBJ2-1 | TRBV4-1 | TRBD2 | NA | CASSPGGLAGGILYNEQFF | TGCGCCAGCAGCCCTGGGGGACTAGCGGGAGGGATCCTTTACAATGAGCAGTTCTTC
16 | TRBJ2-2 | TRBV5-1 | TRBD1 | few | CASSLDGTGYAGELFF | TGCGCCAGCAGCTTGGATGGGACAGGGTATGCCGGGGAGCTGTTTTTT
13 | TRBJ2-3 | TRBV6-2/TRBV6-3 | NA | NA | CASSTAGGDTQYF | TGTGCCAGCAGTACCGCGGGCGGGGATACGCAGTATTTT
14 | TRBJ2-3 | TRBV10-1 | NA | once | CASSPVRGTDTQYF | TGCGCCAGCAGCCCGGTGCGCGGCACAGATACGCAGTATTTT
15 | TRBJ2-1 | TRBV6-5 | TRBD2 | NA | CASRRTSGFYNEQFF | TGTGCCAGCAGGCGGACTAGCGGATTTTACAATGAGCAGTTCTTC
16 | TRBJ2-6 | TRBV19 | NA | once | CASSPLGGSGANVLTF | TGTGCCAGTAGTCCCCTAGGAGGCTCTGGGGCCAACGTCCTGACTTTC
14 | TRBJ1-1 | TRBV7-9 | TRBD1 | NA | CASSLRGTGDQAFF | TGTGCCAGCAGCTTACGGGGTACAGGGGATCAAGCTTTCTTT
14 | TRBJ2-4 | TRBV24-1 | TRBD1 | few | CATSDPTGSNIQYF | TGTGCCACCAGTGATCCGACAGGGAGCAACATTCAGTACTTC
15 | TRBJ1-2 | TRBV14 | TRBD1 | NA | CASSQETGVTYGYTF | TGTGCCAGCAGCCAAGAGACAGGGGTTACCTATGGCTACACCTTC
15 | TRBJ1-5 | TRBV19 | NA | NA | CASSTTGYSNQPQHF | TGTGCCAGTAGTACGACAGGCTATAGCAATCAGCCCCAGCATTTT
11 | TRBJ2-7 | TRBV2 | NA | NA | CASSGEYEQYF | TGTGCCAGCAGTGGAGAGTACGAGCAGTACTTC
15 | TRBJ1-2 | TRBV5-6 | TRBD1 | NA | CASSFGTGGSGGYTF | TGTGCCAGCAGCTTCGGGACAGGGGGATCGGGTGGCTACACCTTC
15 | TRBJ2-2 | TRBV24-1 | TRBD1 | NA | CATSDTGGNTGELFF | TGTGCCACCAGTGATACAGGGGGGAACACCGGGGAGCTGTTTTTT
16 | TRBJ2-3 | TRBV7-8 | TRBD2 | NA | CASSLVAGAGTDTQYF | TGTGCCAGCAGCTTAGTAGCGGGAGCGGGGACAGATACGCAGTATTTT